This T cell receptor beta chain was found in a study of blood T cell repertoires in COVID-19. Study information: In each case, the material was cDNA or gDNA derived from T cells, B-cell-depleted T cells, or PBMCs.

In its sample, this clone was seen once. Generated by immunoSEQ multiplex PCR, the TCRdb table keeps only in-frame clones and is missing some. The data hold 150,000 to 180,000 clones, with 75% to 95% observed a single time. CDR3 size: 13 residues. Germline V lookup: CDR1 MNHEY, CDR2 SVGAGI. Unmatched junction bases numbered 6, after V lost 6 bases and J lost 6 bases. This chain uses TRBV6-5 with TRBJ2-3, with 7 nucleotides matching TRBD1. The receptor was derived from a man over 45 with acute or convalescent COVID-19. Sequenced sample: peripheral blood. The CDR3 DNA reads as TGTGCCAGCAGCAGGGGGATGTGGGATACGCAGTATTTT. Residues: CASSRGMWDTQYF.